This T cell receptor beta chain is drawn from a study of beta chain features in type 1 diabetes. Background on the study: Sorted cells examined across all samples numbered roughly 99,000,000. Study findings and constraints: Short templates might get an advantage during PCR, and this would be equal in patients and controls.

cDNA synthesis used the whole RNA isolate, giving expressed TCRB sequences. Only in-frame clones appear in the TCRdb table, and some are missing; sequencing was by immunoSEQ multiplex PCR. Here the sample spans 150,000 or so clones, over 8.5% being singletons. This CDR3 is built from 14 residues. Trimming removed 9 bases at V and 4 bases at J, with 18 bases between. From germline, CDR1 is MNHEY and CDR2 SMNVEV (reference sequence). Details on this clone: Its target is unknown.

This rearrangement joins TRBV27 to TRBJ1-1; D may be TRBD1 (5 bases). Sequencing input: central memory CD4+ T cells from blood. This TCR came from a man between 18 and 29 years old in good health. The CDR3 DNA reads TGTGCCAGTCGTTCCGGCAGGGAGAGCACTGAAGCTTTCTTT. This codes for CASRSGRESTEAFF.